The rows below give T cell receptor beta chains drawn from one sample of a study of blood T cell repertoires in COVID-19. The protocol was immunoSEQ multiplex PCR, while the TCRdb copy is restricted to in-frame clones and leaves out a portion. The sample lists approximately 480,000 clones, roughly 87% seen once, with around 0.95% in the top ten. The sequenced material came from peripheral blood. The receptors stem from a man between 18 and 29 years old with COVID-19, enrolled during active disease. The CDR3 runs from the conserved cysteine through the conserved F or W. Each record gives: J gene, V gene, D gene, clone size, CDR3 DNA, CDR3 protein. The D gene is left open where the match is weak. Rows may omit the clone size; those that give it use once, few, many or a size class.

TRBJ2-2 | TRBV4-2 | NA | NA | TGTGCCAGCAGCCTTACTAGCACCGGGGAGCTGTTTTTT | CASSLTSTGELFF
TRBJ1-5 | TRBV10-3 | NA | NA | TGTGCCATCAGTGAGTCGGGGGGGGATCAGCCCCAGCATTTT | CAISESGGDQPQHF
TRBJ2-3 | TRBV11-2 | TRBD2 | NA | TGTGCCAGCAGCACTTCTAGCGGGGCTCTCACAGATACGCAGTATTTT | CASSTSSGALTDTQYF
TRBJ1-1 | TRBV19 | NA | NA | TGTGCCAGTAGACCCCGGGGGAGCACTGAAGCTTTCTTT | CASRPRGSTEAFF
TRBJ1-1 | TRBV20-1 | NA | NA | TGCAGTGTAGCCCGGGACACTGAAGCTTTCTTT | CSVARDTEAFF
TRBJ1-2 | TRBV3-1/TRBV3-2 | NA | NA | TGTGCCAGCAGCCAACTTGGCCAACAGAGGGACTATGGCTACACCTTC | CASSQLGQQRDYGYTF
TRBJ1-5 | TRBV27 | NA | NA | TGTGCCAGCAGGCAGGGGAATCAGCCCCAGCATTTT | CASRQGNQPQHF
TRBJ2-2 | TRBV5-8 | NA | once | TGTGCCAGCCCGCTAGGATTCACCGGGGAGCTGTTTTTT | CASPLGFTGELFF
TRBJ2-3 | TRBV4-1 | TRBD1 | NA | TGCGCCAGCAGCCAAGAAAGGACAGGGGGCGCAGATACGCAGTATTTT | CASSQERTGGADTQYF
TRBJ2-3 | TRBV25-1 | TRBD2 | NA | TGTGCCAGTGGACTAGACCTACCTTGGGATACGCAGTATTTT | CASGLDLPWDTQYF
TRBJ1-2 | TRBV25-1 | NA | NA | TGTGCCAGCATCACAGTAGGATTTTCTAACTATGGCTACACCTTC | CASITVGFSNYGYTF
TRBJ1-1 | TRBV18 | NA | NA | TGTGCCAGCTCACCAGGGGAGTATACTGAAGCTTTCTTT | CASSPGEYTEAFF
TRBJ1-1 | TRBV10-3 | TRBD1 | once | TGTGCCTCCTCGGACAGGGAACCGAACACTGAAGCTTTCTTT | CASSDREPNTEAFF
TRBJ2-7 | TRBV7-9 | TRBD2 | NA | TGTGCCAGCAGCTTAGCGCGGCCTAGCGGGACCTCCTACGAGCAGTACTTC | CASSLARPSGTSYEQYF
TRBJ2-1 | TRBV10-3 | TRBD2 | NA | TGTGCCATTAGACAAAGCGGGGGGGATAATGAGCAGTTCTTC | CAIRQSGGDNEQFF
TRBJ1-1 | TRBV29-1 | TRBD1 | NA | TGCAGCGCCACAGGGGGATGGAACACTGAAGCTTTCTTT | CSATGGWNTEAFF
TRBJ1-1 | TRBV27 | NA | NA | TGTGCCAGCAGGGTACATCGGGGGGGGGTGACTGAAGCTTTCTTT | CASRVHRGGVTEAFF
TRBJ1-2 | TRBV19 | TRBD1 | NA | TGTGCCAGTAGTATCTCAGGGGGAGGTGGCTACACCTTC | CASSISGGGGYTF
TRBJ2-3 | TRBV9 | TRBD1 | NA | TGTGCCAGCAGCGCCTTCGGACAGGGGGCAGCAGATACGCAGTATTTT | CASSAFGQGAADTQYF
TRBJ2-5 | TRBV11-1 | TRBD2 | NA | TGTGCCAGCAGCTTAGCCGACCTAGCGGGACCCCAAGAGACCCAGTACTTC | CASSLADLAGPQETQYF
TRBJ2-2 | TRBV11-2 | NA | NA | TGTGCCAGCAGCTACGGGAGAACCGGGGAGCTGTTTTTT | CASSYGRTGELFF
TRBJ2-2 | TRBV19 | TRBD1 | NA | TGTGCCAGTAGTAGACCGGGACAGAGCACCGGGGAGCTGTTTTTT | CASSRPGQSTGELFF
TRBJ1-1 | TRBV5-1 | TRBD1 | NA | TGCGCCAGCAGCTGGGGTGGGACAGGACTGAACACTGAAGCTTTCTTT | CASSWGGTGLNTEAFF
TRBJ2-1 | TRBV24-1 | TRBD2 | NA | TGTGCCACCAGTGATCGGGTATTAGCGGGGCACTACAATGAGCAGTTCTTC | CATSDRVLAGHYNEQFF
TRBJ1-2 | TRBV30 | NA | NA | TGTGCCGGGTTGGCAGGATATGGCTACACCTTC | CAGLAGYGYTF
TRBJ1-6 | TRBV19 | TRBD1 | NA | TGTGCCAGTAGTACCCGGACAGGGAATGCGCCCCTCCACTTT | CASSTRTGNAPLHF
TRBJ1-1 | TRBV19 | NA | NA | TGTGCCAGTAGTTCACCCGCGACAGGCGGGAACACTGAAGCTTTCTTT | CASSSPATGGNTEAFF
TRBJ2-3 | TRBV27 | TRBD2 | NA | TGTGCCAGCAGTGTTAGCGGGAGGAACACAGATACGCAGTATTTT | CASSVSGRNTDTQYF
TRBJ2-7 | TRBV28 | TRBD1 | NA | TGTGCCAGCACCTCTCTACGGGACAGCCCCTACGAGCAGTACTTC | CASTSLRDSPYEQYF
TRBJ1-1 | TRBV19 | NA | NA | TGTGCCAGTAATGGACCTGGACAGCCGAACACTGAAGCTTTCTTT | CASNGPGQPNTEAFF
TRBJ2-6 | TRBV3-1/TRBV3-2 | NA | NA | TGTGCCAGCAGCCAAGTTCTCATTCCAGACTCTGGGGCCAACGTCCTGACTTTC | CASSQVLIPDSGANVLTF
TRBJ2-7 | TRBV19 | NA | NA | TGTGCCAGTAGTATAGATCCATGGAGCTCCTACGAGCAGTACTTC | CASSIDPWSSYEQYF
TRBJ2-1 | TRBV4-1 | TRBD2 | NA | TGCGCCAGCAGGTCAAACCTAGCGGGAGAAGTGTTCTTC | CASRSNLAGEVFF
TRBJ2-2 | TRBV20-1 | NA | NA | TGCAGTGCTAGTCCTCGGAACACCGGGGAGCTGTTTTTT | CSASPRNTGELFF
TRBJ2-1 | TRBV24-1 | TRBD1 | NA | TGTGCCACCAGTGAGACAGGGAGCACCTACAATGAGCAGTTCTTC | CATSETGSTYNEQFF
TRBJ2-2 | TRBV13 | NA | NA | TGTGCCAGCAGCTTAGGCCTCGGACAGAACACCGGGGAGCTGTTTTTT | CASSLGLGQNTGELFF
TRBJ2-2 | TRBV18 | TRBD2 | NA | TGTGCCAGCTCACCCCGACTAGCGGGGGGGACCACCGGGGAGCTGTTTTTT | CASSPRLAGGTTGELFF
TRBJ2-1 | TRBV11-3 | TRBD2 | NA | TGTGCCAGCAGCTTAGTGCGGGAGGGGGATGAGCAGTTCTTC | CASSLVREGDEQFF
TRBJ2-1 | TRBV30 | TRBD2 | NA | TGTGCCTGGGGGATAGGACTAGCCGCAAATGAGCAGTTCTTC | CAWGIGLAANEQFF
TRBJ2-7 | TRBV5-1 | TRBD1 | NA | TGCGCCAGCAGCTTGGTGGGACAGGGGGCAAACGAGCAGTACTTC | CASSLVGQGANEQYF
TRBJ1-5 | TRBV30 | TRBD1 | few | TGTGCCTGGAGGACCTCGACAGGGGGTAATCAGCCCCAGCATTTT | CAWRTSTGGNQPQHF
TRBJ1-1 | TRBV18 | NA | NA | TGTGCCAGCTCACCAAGAAGCGCACCGGCCAACACTGAAGCTTTCTTT | CASSPRSAPANTEAFF
TRBJ1-2 | TRBV27 | TRBD1 | NA | TGTGCCAGCAGTAGGGGACAGGGGTTAGGCTACACCTTC | CASSRGQGLGYTF
TRBJ1-5 | TRBV27 | TRBD1 | once | TGTGCCAGCAGTTCCGCCGGGACAGGAAAAAGGGAGCCCCAGCATTTT | CASSSAGTGKREPQHF
TRBJ1-1 | TRBV24-1 | NA | NA | TGTGCCACCAGTGATAGGGGGATAGGTGAAGCTTTCTTT | CATSDRGIGEAFF
TRBJ2-1 | TRBV11-2 | TRBD2 | NA | TGTGCCAGCACCCACCCCGGGGGGGAGATGTACAATGAGCAGTTCTTC | CASTHPGGEMYNEQFF
TRBJ2-3 | TRBV19 | TRBD2 | NA | TGTGCCAGTAGGCGGGAGATATTCAGGACAGATACGCAGTATTTT | CASRREIFRTDTQYF
TRBJ2-7 | TRBV7-6 | TRBD2 | few | TGTGCCAGCAGCCCCGCGGGGGGATCCTACGAGCAGTACTTC | CASSPAGGSYEQYF
TRBJ2-2 | TRBV11-1 | NA | NA | TGTGCCAGCAGCTTAGTTCCGAGCGGGGAGCTGTTTTTT | CASSLVPSGELFF